The T cell receptor beta chain under discussion was sequenced for a study of T-cell memory formation after mild COVID-19. Whole-study findings and limits: The pre-infection memory compartment contained some responding clones, suggesting cross-reactive memory joined.

Constant-segment primers were used for 5'RACE, and the resulting TCR alpha and TCR beta cDNA libraries carried sample barcodes and UMIs. TCRdb independently ran MiXCR on the 5' RACE reads; one entry per CDR3 protein. The sample holds some 310,000 distinct CDR3 sequences, 20% to 25% seen once. A few counts support this clonotype. What it binds is not known. Sequenced material: PBMCs or a T cell subset sorted from them (not recorded which). The source is a young man who had mild COVID-19 (a few samples of this study predate the infection). Cell type and time point are not known.

The CDR3, as DNA: TGCGCCAGCAGCCAAGAAAAAAGGGACTATGGCTACACCTTC. Its translation: CASSQEKRDYGYTF. The rearrangement uses TRBV4-1 and TRBJ1-2; D is ambiguous. With 0 bases removed from V and 3 bases from J, the gap between germline ends came to 8 bases. The CDR3 covers 14 residues. The germline gives CDR1 MGHRA, CDR2 YSYEKL.